The rows below give T cell receptor beta chains drawn from one sample of a study of shared clonotypes between healthy human individuals. Produced via immunoSEQ multiplex PCR; TCRdb's table is partial and in-frame only. The table lists millions of clones, 85% to 95% of them singletons. Material: naive CD4+ T cells sorted from blood. The source of these receptors is a man younger than 35 in good health. CDR3s include the opening cysteine and the closing phenylalanine or tryptophan. The order of the fields is J gene, clone size, V gene, CDR3 protein. Only part of the rows carry a size: once, few, many, or a class if the clone is expanded.

>TRBJ2-1|.|TRBV7-7
CASSLLSVGSNEQFF
>TRBJ2-3|.|TRBV18
CASSPPSGSVRTDTQYF
>TRBJ1-6|.|TRBV5-1
CASSDRRTVNSPLHF
>TRBJ1-1|once|TRBV6-6
CASSPREPSKAFF
>TRBJ2-7|.|TRBV18
CASSPPVAAGLYEQYF
>TRBJ1-6|.|TRBV30
CAWRAGGGGSPLHF
>TRBJ2-5|.|TRBV10-3
CAIKDDRGETQYF
>TRBJ1-1|many|TRBV5-1
CASSRQGANTEAFF
>TRBJ2-5|.|TRBV4-1
CASSTAGIGETQYF
>TRBJ2-7|.|TRBV2
CASSNNRGTYEQYF
>TRBJ2-1|.|TRBV29-1
CSVRTAGAEGWGYNEQFF